The rows below give T cell receptor beta chains drawn from one sample of a study of regulatory T cells in long-lasting Graves disease. TCRdb ran MiXCR on the multiplex PCR reads and lists one entry per CDR3 protein. This table has more than 650,000 distinct CDR3 sequences, about 30% appearing once. The sample in question was peripheral blood mononuclear cells (PBMCs), obtained when the disease was refractory, from a patient treated with antithyroid drugs. The receptors derive from a female donor with Graves disease. The CDR3 runs from the conserved cysteine through the conserved F or W. D genes are given only for firm matches. Clone size is shown for a subset of rows, as once, few, many or a class of expanded clone.

TRBJ2-7 . TRBV12-5 . 14 CASGLPGAPYEQYF
TRBJ1-6 TRBD1 TRBV6-1 few 17 CASSEPSGQGLNSPLHF
TRBJ2-7 TRBD2 TRBV7-9 once 17 CASSLPTTSGRRYEQYF
TRBJ1-5 . TRBV20-1 . 15 CSARGRSVRMQPQHF
TRBJ2-2 TRBD2 TRBV2 many 15 CASNPSGRSTGELFF
TRBJ1-5 . TRBV30 many 13 CAWSLAANQPQHF
TRBJ1-6 . TRBV28 . 17 CASSSPPPWEGGSPLHF
. TRBD2 TRBV5-5 . 13 CASSLAGRDEQFF
TRBJ2-7 . TRBV10-1 . 15 CASSDEGVGGYEQYF
TRBJ2-7 . TRBV6-1 . 14 CASSPLTQQREQYF
TRBJ1-6 . TRBV7-9 few 16 CASSLVPGPNNSPLHF
TRBJ2-5 . TRBV7-9 few 16 CASSPSRGGGGETQYF
TRBJ1-6 TRBD1 TRBV28 many 17 CASTEGDRPTYNSPLHF
TRBJ2-2 . TRBV5-7 few 17 CASSSSDRTSNTGELFF
TRBJ2-2 TRBD1 TRBV28 . 14 CASRRQGYTGELFF
TRBJ1-1 . TRBV11-2 many 13 CASSPTVNTEAFF
TRBJ1-1 . TRBV6-2/TRBV6-3 many 13 CASSYPERTEAFF
TRBJ1-2 . TRBV7-9 . 15 CASSSTRDNPYGYTF
TRBJ2-6 . TRBV3-1 . 17 CASSQLSRFSGANVLTF
TRBJ1-4 TRBD1 TRBV15 . 19 CATSPRDRGLPFGNEKLFF
TRBJ2-7 . TRBV29-1 . 13 CSVLTGVMDEQYF
TRBJ2-7 . TRBV6-1 once 14 CASSPNGAPYEQYF
TRBJ2-1 TRBD2 TRBV12-3/TRBV12-4 few 17 CASSLVASGEIYNEQFF
TRBJ2-7 TRBD1 TRBV5-6 . 12 CASSFQGVEQYF
TRBJ1-2 . TRBV5-1 . 12 CASSFGGVGYTF
TRBJ1-1 TRBD1 TRBV12-5 few 17 CASGRDRGLDLNTEAFF
TRBJ1-1 . TRBV7-3 few 13 CASSKRQNTEAFF
TRBJ1-2 . TRBV27 . 13 CASSNGINYGYTF
TRBJ2-3 TRBD2 TRBV2 . 14 CASRASGRSDTQYF
TRBJ1-2 . TRBV5-1 . 14 CASSLERVDDGYTF
TRBJ2-2 . TRBV19 . 16 CASSHPPDWNTGELFF
TRBJ1-1 . TRBV19 . 14 CASKTGGPTAEAFF
TRBJ1-6 . TRBV12-3/TRBV12-4 few 14 CASSLDSVIQALHF
TRBJ2-2 . TRBV5-1 . 13 CASSVTVTGELLF
TRBJ2-7 . TRBV3-1 few 13 CASSIGRTYEQYF
TRBJ1-2 . TRBV20-1 few 13 CSAIKSDGYGYTF
TRBJ2-7 . TRBV18 . 12 CASSPPSGEQYF
TRBJ1-2 . TRBV20-1 few 14 CSATSGGSVVGYTF
TRBJ2-7 TRBD1 TRBV20-1 . 14 CSAREVGTGYEQYF
TRBJ2-2 . TRBV7-2 . 14 CASNRVRFSGELFF
TRBJ1-5 . TRBV12-3/TRBV12-4 . 14 CASSSKTDYQPQHF
TRBJ2-6 TRBD1 TRBV19 few 18 CASSTSGTALSGANVLTF
TRBJ2-5 TRBD1 TRBV18 . 15 CASSPGTGLTETQYF
TRBJ2-6 TRBD1 TRBV15 . 16 CATSRGQGLGANVLTF
TRBJ1-2 . TRBV5-4 few 15 CASSLQVSWINGYTF